This T cell receptor (beta chain) was identified during a study of Graves' ophthalmopathy and Graves' hyperthyroidism. Across the whole study: Absence of ophthalmopathy within 18 months of follow-up defined stable hyperthyroidism. Whole-study results and caveats: Blood also carried most expanded thyroid clonotypes exceeding 0.001 frequency.

For this clonotype: Antigen unknown.

Amplification targeted the TCR beta CDR3 regions, with RNA transcripts as the source material. After a first-round RT-PCR with HTBI primers, a second-round multiplex PCR was run. TCRdb independently ran MiXCR on the multiplex PCR reads; one entry per CDR3 protein. Here the sample spans 1 million to 1.3 million distinct CDR3 sequences, roughly 35% being singletons. Physicians reached a diagnosis by relying on clinical symptoms, serum thyroxine, TRAb, thyroid ultrasound and orbital computed tomography. Trimming took 6 bases from V and 1 from J, leaving 12 bases between them. CDR1 SGHTA and CDR2 FQGNSA come from the germline V gene. This CDR3 region has 14 residues.

The receptor comes from an adult man with Graves' hyperthyroidism. The sample taken for sequencing was peripheral blood or thyroid tissue (not recorded which). The genes are TRBV7-2 and TRBJ1-1; tentatively, D is TRBD1 (5 bases). Here the CDR3 reads CASRVGGENTEAFF. In nucleotides, the CDR3 is TGTGCCAGCAGAGTAGGAGGGGAGAACACTGAAGCTTTCTTT.